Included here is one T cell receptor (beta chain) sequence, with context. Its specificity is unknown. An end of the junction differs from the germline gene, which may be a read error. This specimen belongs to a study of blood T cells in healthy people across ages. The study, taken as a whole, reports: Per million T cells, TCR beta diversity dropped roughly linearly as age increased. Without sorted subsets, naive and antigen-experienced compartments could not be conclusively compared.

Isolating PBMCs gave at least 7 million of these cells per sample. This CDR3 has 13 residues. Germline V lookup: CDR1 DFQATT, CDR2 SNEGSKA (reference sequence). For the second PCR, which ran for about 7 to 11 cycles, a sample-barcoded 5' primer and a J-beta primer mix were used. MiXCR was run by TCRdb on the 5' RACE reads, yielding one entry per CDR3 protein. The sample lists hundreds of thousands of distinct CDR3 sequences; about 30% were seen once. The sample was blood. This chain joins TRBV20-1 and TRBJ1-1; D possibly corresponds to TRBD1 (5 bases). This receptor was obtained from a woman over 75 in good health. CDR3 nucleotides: TGCAGTGCTAGTCCCCCAGGGAACCCTGAAGCTTTCTTT. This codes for CSASPPGNPEAFF.